These 32 T cell receptor beta chains were all obtained from the same sample, sequenced in a study of radiation and T cells in renal cell carcinoma. TCRdb's table, derived via immunoSEQ multiplex PCR, lists solely in-frame clones and lacks some. This table holds about 160,000 clones, about 88% found once. Time point defined: baseline pretreatment blood. The treatment is: 15 Gy SBRT to primary tumor, nephrectomy 4 weeks later. This sample comprised blood, obtained from a patient whose treatment included radiotherapy and nephrectomy. The receptors originated from a woman in her seventies with renal cell carcinoma.

V is TRBV7-2 and J is TRBJ2-1; the match to TRBD2 covers 16 bases. The V gene end was trimmed by 1 base and the J gene end by 4 bases; junction bases not matched to a gene: 7. Germline-derived CDR1 and CDR2 are SGHTA and FQGNSA. The CDR3 contains 19 residues. The CDR3 DNA is TGTGCCAGCAGCTTAGTGGGACTAGCGGGGGGGACCTCTTACAATGAGCAGTTCTTC. Encoded protein: CASSLVGLAGGTSYNEQFF.

This chain links TRBV7-9 with TRBJ1-4; D not resolved. Germline loops: CDR1 SEHNR, CDR2 FQNEAQ (reference sequence). This CDR3 region has 15 residues. The germline V and J ends were trimmed by 5 bases and 4 bases, with 14 bases remaining between them. The CDR3: CASSQGLSINEKLFF. The CDR3 DNA reads as TGTGCCAGCAGCCAAGGACTGAGTATTAATGAAAAACTGTTTTTT.

The chain employs TRBV18 and TRBJ1-5; the D gene is possibly TRBD1 (6 bases). The V end lost 2 bases, the J end lost 7 bases, and 15 bases lay between the germline ends. From germline, CDR1 is KGHSH and CDR2 LQKENI. This CDR3 is 15 amino acids long. The CDR3 nucleotides read TGTGCCAGCTCACCATTACAGGGTCCGGAACAGCCCCAGCATTTT. Protein sequence: CASSPLQGPEQPQHF.

The rearrangement links TRBV11-1 to TRBJ2-3; D gene uncertain. The V gene lost 3 bases and the J gene lost 9 bases, with 13 bases spanning the gap. CDR1 and CDR2 (germline): SGHAT, FQDESV (reference sequence). The CDR3 length is 13 residues. The CDR3 loop reads CASSFGSVITQYF. CDR3 bases: TGTGCCAGCAGCTTCGGCTCCGTAATCACGCAGTATTTT.

The rearrangement links TRBV27 to TRBJ2-3; D is undetermined. The germline V gene has CDR1 MNHEY and CDR2 SMNVEV (reference sequence). The length of the CDR3 is 16 residues. Trimming removed 5 bases from V and 0 bases from J, with 15 bases in between. CDR3 coding DNA: TGTGCCAGCAGTCAACAGACTCCTTCTAGCACAGATACGCAGTATTTT. Translation gives CASSQQTPSSTDTQYF.

The gene calls are TRBV19 and TRBJ2-7; perhaps TRBD1 as D (6 bases). Trimming stripped 4 bases from V and 3 bases from J, with 7 bases between. This CDR3 has 12 residues. Germline V gives CDR1 LNHDA, CDR2 SQIVND (reference sequence). DNA of the CDR3: TGTGCCAGTAGTAACAGGGTCTACGAGCAGTACTTC. Translated: CASSNRVYEQYF.

This rearrangement joins TRBV19 to TRBJ1-1; D is possibly TRBD1 (5 bases). Per germline, CDR1 LNHDA and CDR2 SQIVND (reference sequence). Trimming removed 6 bases at V and 1 base at J, with 12 bases between. The CDR3 is 14 residues long. CDR3 sequence (DNA): TGTGCCAGTAGAACCGGGACGGCGAACACTGAAGCTTTCTTT. It translates to CASRTGTANTEAFF.

This clone has just one count. This sequence joins TRBV6-5 and TRBJ2-7, with D perhaps being TRBD1 or TRBD2 (5 bases each). The CDR3 contains 12 residues. CDR1 MNHEY and CDR2 SVGAGI come from the germline V gene. V dropped 9 bases and J dropped 3 bases, with 12 bases sitting between them. CDR3 residues: CARDGTDYEQYF. Written as DNA, the CDR3 is TGTGCCAGAGACGGGACGGACTACGAGCAGTACTTC.

This clone was recorded a few times. The CDR3, as DNA: TGTGCCAGCAGCCCTATCAGACAGTCGAACACTGAAGCTTTCTTT. Protein product: CASSPIRQSNTEAFF. This sequence joins TRBV9 and TRBJ1-1; D possibly corresponds to TRBD1 (5 bases). In germline, CDR1 is SGDLS, CDR2 YYNGEE. The ends were cut back, 4 bases at V and 1 base at J, with 14 bases in the middle. This CDR3 has 15 amino acids.

V and J are TRBV6-5 and TRBJ1-2, with 8 bases aligning to TRBD1. CDR3 size: 13 residues. Per the germline V gene, CDR1 is MNHEY and CDR2 is SVGAGI. V was pared by 6 bases and J by 4 bases, with 4 bases of the junction left unmatched. The CDR3 bases are TGTGCCAGCAGCCGGGACAGGATCTATGGCTACACCTTC. Protein sequence: CASSRDRIYGYTF.

The chain uses TRBV11-2 and TRBJ1-4, with TRBD1 matching 8 bases. Per the germline V gene, CDR1 is SGHAT and CDR2 is FQNNGV. J was trimmed by 8 bases and V by 4 bases; bases with no gene match: 9. The CDR3 runs 15 residues. CDR3 bases: TGTGCCAGCAGCTCCCGAGACAGGGGAGTAGAAAAACTGTTTTTT. It yields the protein CASSSRDRGVEKLFF.

This rearrangement joins TRBV7-9 to TRBJ1-2; no clear D. CDR1 is SEHNR and CDR2 is FQNEAQ in the germline V gene (reference sequence). V lost 2 bases to trimming and J lost 2 bases, with 6 bases between them. The CDR3 loop spans 13 amino acids. CDR3: CASSLSQNYGYTF. The CDR3 DNA sequence: TGTGCCAGCAGCTTATCACAGAACTATGGCTACACCTTC.

V gene TRBV5-1 combines with J gene TRBJ2-3; D is possibly TRBD2 (6 bases). The CDR3 has 12 residues. Looked up from germline, CDR1 is SGHRS and CDR2 is YFSETQ. V was clipped by 4 bases and J by 4 bases, with 7 bases between them. CDR3 nucleotides: TGCGCCAGCAGCCGACTAGCAGATACGCAGTATTTT. Residues: CASSRLADTQYF.

This chain links TRBV6-5 with TRBJ2-1; TRBD2 aligns across 12 bases. V lost 5 bases and J lost 7; bases outside the gene matches: 6. The CDR3 covers 15 residues. Per the germline V gene, CDR1 is MNHEY and CDR2 is SVGAGI. The CDR3, as DNA: TGTGCCAGCAGTCCTAGCGGGGGGGCCTCGAATGAGCAGTTCTTC. Protein: CASSPSGGASNEQFF.

The chain joins TRBV30 to TRBJ2-5; D is perhaps TRBD2 (5 bases). Gene TRBJ2-7 matches the end of the DNA better, so the J call may be wrong. The V gene's germline CDR1 is GTSNPN and CDR2 SVGIG (reference sequence). The CDR3 has 12 residues. The CDR3: CAWSSGVYEQYF. The CDR3 DNA sequence: TGTGCCTGGAGCTCCGGGGTATACGAGCAGTACTTC.

V gene TRBV18 combines with J gene TRBJ2-5; D not certain. Germline values: CDR1 KGHSH, CDR2 LQKENI. V was clipped by 3 bases and J by 2 bases, with 13 bases between them. The CDR3 contains 15 residues. The CDR3 sequence: CASSPLLGPQETQYF. For the CDR3, the DNA is TGTGCCAGCTCACCGCTCCTAGGCCCACAAGAGACCCAGTACTTC.

The chain has TRBV18 and TRBJ2-5, with D possibly being TRBD1 or TRBD2 (5 bases each). The germline gives CDR1 KGHSH, CDR2 LQKENI. CDR3 length: 15 amino acids. V was shortened by 3 bases and J by 4 bases, with 15 bases between the two germline ends. The CDR3 sequence is CASSPPPGRGETQYF. CDR3 nucleotides: TGTGCCAGCTCACCTCCCCCGGGACGTGGAGAGACCCAGTACTTC.

The sample holds a few counts of this clone. The CDR3 nucleotides are TGTGCCTGGAGCTATAGCAATCAGCCCCAGCATTTT. This gives the protein CAWSYSNQPQHF. The chain uses TRBV30 and TRBJ1-5; D uncertain. V lost 3 bases and J 0 bases, leaving 3 bases between the germline ends. Germline assignment: CDR1 GTSNPN and CDR2 SVGIG (reference sequence). The CDR3 length is 12 residues.

The chain's CDR3 is CATPRQGRAGELFF. In DNA, the CDR3 is TGTGCCACCCCTAGGCAGGGGCGAGCCGGGGAGCTGTTTTTT. This chain joins TRBV28 and TRBJ2-2; perhaps TRBD1 as D (6 bases). V lost 10 bases to trimming and J lost 6 bases, with 18 bases between them. Germline CDR1 is MDHEN and CDR2 is SYDVKM. The CDR3 has 14 residues.

The chain employs TRBV5-1 and TRBJ2-6; tentatively, D is TRBD1 or TRBD2 (5 bases each). Germline loops: CDR1 SGHRS, CDR2 YFSETQ. The CDR3 runs to 18 residues. Trimming cost V 4 bases and J 0 bases, with 17 bases left between them. The CDR3 nucleotides are TGCGCCAGCAGCGGAACCGGGACCCGCTCCTCTGGGGCCAACGTCCTGACTTTC. The encoded protein is CASSGTGTRSSGANVLTF.

CDR3 in amino acids: CASSQGGLAGAHNEQFF. The CDR3 region has the DNA TGCGCCAGCAGCCAAGGGGGACTAGCGGGGGCACACAATGAGCAGTTCTTC. The chain has TRBV4-1 and TRBJ2-1; 14 bases match TRBD2. This CDR3 is built from 17 residues. Per germline, CDR1 MGHRA and CDR2 YSYEKL. Germline trimming cut 1 base from V and 5 bases from J; bases unmatched to any gene: 4.

The rearrangement uses TRBV5-1 and TRBJ1-1, with 7 bases lining up with TRBD1. Germline assignment: CDR1 SGHRS and CDR2 YFSETQ. V shed 0 bases, J shed 7 bases, and the junction held 6 bases outside the gene matches. This CDR3 contains 14 residues. CDR3 protein: CASSLVQGEVEAFF. DNA of the CDR3: TGCGCCAGCAGCTTGGTGCAGGGGGAAGTTGAAGCTTTCTTT.

The CDR3 loop reads CASSPGGAYNEQFF. As DNA, the CDR3 is TGTGCCAGCAGCCCCGGGGGGGCTTACAATGAGCAGTTCTTC. This chain links TRBV7-2 with TRBJ2-1; 8 nucleotides line up with TRBD2. Germline V gene data show CDR1 as SGHTA and CDR2 as FQGNSA. V lost 5 bases, J lost 4 bases, and 4 bases stayed unmatched. This CDR3 has 14 amino acids.

This clone has a single count. V is TRBV7-2 and J is TRBJ2-1; 10 bases match TRBD2. V gave up 5 bases and J gave up 2 bases; unmatched junction bases: 9. Germline CDR1 SGHTA, CDR2 FQGNSA. The CDR3 covers 17 residues. CDR3 bases: TGTGCCAGCAGCCTTAACAAGCGGGGGGGAACCTACAATGAGCAGTTCTTC. Amino acid sequence: CASSLNKRGGTYNEQFF.

This chain joins TRBV19 and TRBJ2-7; D could derive from TRBD1 or TRBD2 (6 bases each). The CDR3 loop spans 15 amino acids. V gave up 3 bases and J gave up 2 bases, with 14 bases separating them. Germline V gene data show CDR1 as LNHDA and CDR2 as SQIVND (reference sequence). CDR3 nucleotides: TGTGCCAGTAGTATTGAACGGGGGCGAGCCTACGAGCAGTACTTC. Its translation: CASSIERGRAYEQYF.

This clone turned up a few times. The rearrangement uses TRBV6-1 and TRBJ2-5; D is perhaps TRBD2 (6 bases). Germline lookup yields CDR1 MNHNS and CDR2 SASEGT. CDR3 length: 14 amino acids. Trimming took off 4 bases at V and 1 base at J, with 10 bases between the two ends. CDR3 protein: CASSGLGRQETQYF. CDR3 nucleotide sequence: TGTGCCAGCAGTGGACTAGGACGCCAAGAGACCCAGTACTTC.

V gene TRBV5-4 combines with J gene TRBJ1-5, with TRBD1 matching 10 bases. Per the germline V gene, CDR1 is SGHNT and CDR2 is YYREEE (reference sequence). This CDR3 region has 17 residues. V was pared by 3 bases and J by 5 bases, with 11 bases of the junction left unmatched. CDR3 sequence (DNA): TGTGCCAGCAGCTACCCGGGACAGGGGAACTGGGATCAGCCCCAGCATTTT. It is translated as CASSYPGQGNWDQPQHF. Full variable domain (outside the CDR3, taken from reference TRBV5-4 and TRBJ1-5): ETGVTQSPTHLIKTRGQQVTLRCSSQSGHNTVSWYQQALGQGPQFIFQYYREEENGRGNFPPRFSGLQFPNYSSELNVNALELDDSALYLCASSYPGQGNWDQPQHFGDGTRLSIL.

The chain uses TRBV27 and TRBJ2-7; the D is unclear. Germline-derived CDR1 and CDR2 are MNHEY and SMNVEV (reference sequence). CDR3 length equals 13 residues. V lost 3 bases and J 2 bases, leaving 8 bases between the germline ends. CDR3 loop: CASSFSSTYEQYF. CDR3 DNA sequence: TGTGCCAGCAGTTTTAGTAGCACCTACGAGCAGTACTTC.

The table lists this clone with a few counts. This chain joins TRBV7-9 and TRBJ1-1; weak D call: TRBD1 (5 bases). Trimming removed 5 bases at V and 4 bases at J, with 14 bases between. CDR3 length equals 14 residues. Germline V gene sequence: CDR1 SEHNR, CDR2 FQNEAQ (reference sequence). The CDR3 protein is CASSEIGDSTEAFF. The CDR3 region has the DNA TGTGCCAGCAGCGAAATAGGGGATAGCACTGAAGCTTTCTTT.

This clone has just a few counts. The chain has TRBV5-6 and TRBJ1-1, with 8 bases aligning to TRBD1. Germline loops: CDR1 SGHDT, CDR2 YYEEEE. This CDR3 contains 15 residues. Losses at the gene ends were 5 bases for V and 4 bases for J; bases not matched to a gene: 10. CDR3 amino acids: CASSATDREGTEAFF. The DNA for the CDR3 is TGTGCCAGCAGTGCAACGGACAGGGAGGGCACTGAAGCTTTCTTT.

This clone was detected once. The chain joins TRBV27 to TRBJ1-2; 11 bases agree with TRBD1. The length of the CDR3 is 16 residues. J was trimmed by 6 bases and V by 3 bases; bases with no gene match: 9. Germline V gives CDR1 MNHEY, CDR2 SMNVEV (reference sequence). CDR3 loop: CASSLAGTGGINGYTF. CDR3 coding DNA: TGTGCCAGCAGTTTGGCCGGGACAGGGGGTATCAATGGCTACACCTTC.

About this clone itself: Other DNA sequences in this sample translate to the same CDR3. V and J are TRBV6-5 and TRBJ1-5; D is possibly TRBD1 (5 bases). The V end was cut by 2 bases, the J end by 2 bases, with 7 bases between. Germline loops: CDR1 MNHEY, CDR2 SVGAGI. The CDR3 has 14 amino acids. The CDR3 is CASSYRGGNQPQHF. The CDR3 DNA reads TGTGCCAGCAGTTACCGGGGGGGCAATCAGCCCCAGCATTTT.